Below are 10 T cell receptor beta chains sequenced from a single sample in a study of blood T cell repertoires in COVID-19 (dated by TCRdb to 2018 to 2021). Library construction relied on the immunoSEQ multiplex PCR assay. TCRdb obtained this table from immuneACCESS and retained in-frame rearrangements with V and J assigned. These tables miss some clones; where compared with another copy, unresolved V genes account for less than half of the shortfall, and the remainder is unexplained. For this sample the table gives fewer than 250,000 clones, of which 90% were detected only once. Clones ranked in the top ten supply around 0.87% of the sample. The sequenced material came from PBMCs or T cells enriched from blood (not recorded which). The receptors shown here come from a man in his fifties who had been exposed to COVID-19.

The chain recombines TRBV28 with TRBJ1-1; tentative D call: TRBD1 (6 bases). Germline loops: CDR1 MDHEN, CDR2 SYDVKM. CDR3 size: 14 residues. V was trimmed by 5 bases and J by 6 bases, leaving 16 bases between them. The chain's CDR3 is CASSRRRQAPEAFF. The CDR3 DNA reads TGTGCCAGCAGTCGTAGGCGACAGGCCCCTGAAGCTTTCTTT.

The J gene is TRBJ2-2, the V gene TRBV27, with TRBD2 matching over 14 bases. The CDR3 is made up of 17 amino acids. CDR1 and CDR2 (germline): MNHEY, SMNVEV (reference sequence). V lost 2 bases and J lost 4; bases outside the gene matches: 3. CDR3 sequence reads: CASSLGTSGSPTGELFF. In DNA, the CDR3 is TGTGCCAGCAGTTTAGGGACTAGCGGGAGCCCCACCGGGGAGCTGTTTTTT.

The V call is TRBV11-2, the J call TRBJ1-2, with D maybe TRBD1 (6 bases). The CDR3 is made up of 13 amino acids. From germline, CDR1 is SGHAT and CDR2 FQNNGV. Trimming left V 4 bases short and J 5 bases short, with 11 bases between. The CDR3 DNA reads as TGTGCCAGCAGCTCGGGACAATGGTATGGCTACACCTTC. The encoded protein is CASSSGQWYGYTF.

V and J are TRBV27 and TRBJ1-4; 11 nucleotides line up with TRBD1. The V and J ends lost 6 bases and 8 bases, in that order; junction bases with no gene match: 8. Germline CDR1 is MNHEY and CDR2 is SMNVEV (reference sequence). This CDR3 has 15 amino acids. The CDR3 DNA reads TGTGCCAGCAGCCCCTGGGGACAGGGGGAAGAAAAACTGTTTTTT. It specifies CASSPWGQGEEKLFF.

A few counts support this clone. This chain connects TRBV7-9 to TRBJ2-7; maybe TRBD2 (5 bases). Germline V gene sequence: CDR1 SEHNR, CDR2 FQNEAQ (reference sequence). The length of the CDR3 is 14 residues. The V end lost 3 bases, the J end lost 2 bases, and 11 bases lay between the germline ends. DNA of the CDR3: TGTGCCAGCAGCTTTGAGGGCTCCACCTACGAGCAGTACTTC. It codes for CASSFEGSTYEQYF. Variable domain in full (rest from reference TRBV7-9 and TRBJ2-7): DTGVSQNPRHKITKRGQNVTFRCDPISEHNRLYWYRQTLGQGPEFLTYFQNEAQLEKSRLLSDRFSAERPKGSFSTLEIQRTEQGDSAMYLCASSFEGSTYEQYFGPGTRLTVT.

The chain links TRBV25-1 to TRBJ2-7; a weak D match, TRBD2 (7 bases). Germline V gene sequence: CDR1 MGHDK, CDR2 SYGVNS. Trimming removed 5 bases from V and 13 bases from J, with 18 bases in between. This CDR3 contains 12 residues. CDR3 sequence (DNA): TGTGCCAGCAGTTGGGGGGGGGACACTTTTTACGTC. It codes for CASSWGGDTFYV.

This clone was counted a single time. The chain is built from TRBV19 and TRBJ1-5, with 7 bases identical to TRBD1. Germline V gives CDR1 LNHDA, CDR2 SQIVND (reference sequence). This CDR3 has 16 residues. J lost 3 bases, V lost 3 bases, and 8 bases had no gene match. CDR3 nucleotides: TGTGCCAGTAGTATGGTGTCCAGGGGGAACAATCAGCCCCAGCATTTT. Its protein is CASSMVSRGNNQPQHF.

J is TRBJ1-5 and V is TRBV6-4; D ambiguous. Germline V gene lookup returns CDR1 MRHNA and CDR2 SNTAGT. This CDR3 has 13 residues. V was cut by 0 bases and J by 5 bases, with 5 bases left in between. As DNA, the CDR3 is TGTGCCAGCAGTGACTCGTATGATCAGCCCCAGCATTTT. Translating gives CASSDSYDQPQHF.

CDR3 region: CSVQQTYIMNTEAFF. In DNA, the CDR3 is TGCAGCGTTCAACAGACCTACATCATGAACACTGAAGCTTTCTTT. The V call is TRBV29-1, the J call TRBJ1-1; no clear D. The CDR3 runs to 15 residues. The germline CDR1 and CDR2 sequences are SQVTM and ANQGSEA. Trimming removed 5 bases at V and 0 bases at J, with 16 bases between.

There are a few counts of this clone. CDR3 sequence: CSVAGGAGEQYF. Written as DNA, the CDR3 is TGCAGCGTTGCAGGTGGGGCTGGCGAGCAGTACTTC. This rearrangement joins TRBV29-1 to TRBJ2-7, with D possibly being TRBD1 (5 bases). The CDR3 consists of 12 residues. From germline, CDR1 is SQVTM and CDR2 ANQGSEA. V was trimmed by 4 bases and J by 6 bases, leaving 13 bases between them.